The clone carrying this T cell receptor beta chain was recorded a few times. The source of the sample is a study of human T cells and chemical hapten exposure. Study summary: Weekly administration of diphenylcyclopropenone to the scalp of patients continued throughout the approximately 24-week study.

TCRdb redid the calling of the RACE reads with MiXCR, one entry per CDR3 protein. The sample includes under 200,000 distinct CDR3 sequences, about 31% seen only once; the top ten take 2.9%. The time point is: pre-sensitization, week 0. This sample's treatment: therapeutic diphenylcyclopropenone sensitization with weekly scalp DPC. Unfractionated whole blood yielded the extracted total RNA. The germline V and J ends were trimmed by 0 bases and 4 bases, with 6 bases remaining between them. From germline, CDR1 is SEHNR and CDR2 FQNEAQ (reference sequence). The CDR3 runs to 14 residues. V is TRBV7-9 and J is TRBJ2-2; D call uncertain. The TCR was taken from a woman aged 30 to 39 with alopecia areata. Some clones in this sample may be carry-over from other donors' samples. The source material was whole blood, sampled in connection with sensitization to the hapten diphenylcyclopropenone (DPC). In nucleotides, the CDR3 is TGTGCCAGCAGCTTAGCAAGGGTCACCGGGGAGCTGTTTTTT. It encodes CASSLARVTGELFF.